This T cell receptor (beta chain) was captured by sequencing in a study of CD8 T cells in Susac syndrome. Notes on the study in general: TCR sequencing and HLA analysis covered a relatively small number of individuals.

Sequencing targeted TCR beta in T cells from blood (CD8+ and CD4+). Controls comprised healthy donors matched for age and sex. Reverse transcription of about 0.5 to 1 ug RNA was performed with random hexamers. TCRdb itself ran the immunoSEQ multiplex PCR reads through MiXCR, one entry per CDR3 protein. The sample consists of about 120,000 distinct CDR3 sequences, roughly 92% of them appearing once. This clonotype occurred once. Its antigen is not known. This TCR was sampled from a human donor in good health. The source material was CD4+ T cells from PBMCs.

In DNA form, the CDR3 reads TGTGCCAGCGGTTCAGGGAACACTGAAGCTTTCTTT. The encoded protein is CASGSGNTEAFF. The chain combines TRBV7-3 with TRBJ1-1; no clear D gene. The length of the CDR3 is 12 residues. The germline gives CDR1 SGHTA, CDR2 FQGTGA. Trimming pared 8 bases from V and 1 base from J, leaving 8 bases between.